The rows below give T cell receptor beta chains drawn from one sample of a study of OX40 agonist ivuxolimab in advanced cancers. The assay was immunoSEQ multiplex PCR, and TCRdb's table has in-frame clones only and misses some. The sample consists of around 140,000 clones, less than 95% of them appearing once. The specimen comprised CD4+ or CD8+ T cells sorted from blood, sampled in a trial of the OX40 agonist ivuxolimab. All receptors come from an adult with an advanced solid tumor such as melanoma, head and neck, liver or kidney cancer. Both conserved end residues are part of each CDR3. A D gene is named only where the DNA matches it firmly. A row's size may be missing; if present it is once, few, many or a size class.

D gene	J gene	clone size	V gene	CDR3 DNA	CDR3 protein
TRBD1	TRBJ1-4	.	TRBV19	TGTGCCAGTAGTTTGAGGACAGGGAGGACAACTAATGAAAAACTGTTTTTT	CASSLRTGRTTNEKLFF
TRBD2	TRBJ2-1	.	TRBV7-9	TGTGCCAGCAGCAAGCTAGCGGGAGTTGGCGAGCAGTTCTTC	CASSKLAGVGEQFF
.	TRBJ1-4	.	TRBV30	TGTGCCTGGAGAATCGACCGGGCCAGGAATGAAAAACTGTTTTTT	CAWRIDRARNEKLFF
.	TRBJ1-3	.	TRBV19	TGTGCCAGTACCCCCTCAGGCCTTACCTCTGGAAACACCATATATTTT	CASTPSGLTSGNTIYF
.	TRBJ1-2	.	TRBV5-6	TGTGCCAGCAGCGGAGATTGGAATGGCTACACCTTC	CASSGDWNGYTF
TRBD2	TRBJ2-7	.	TRBV29-1	TGCAGCGTTAGGCCTAGCGGGAGCAGTTACGAGCAGTACTTC	CSVRPSGSSYEQYF
.	TRBJ1-1	.	TRBV4-3	TGCGCCAGCAGCCAAGATCGGGGGGAAGCTTTCTTT	CASSQDRGEAFF
.	TRBJ1-4	.	TRBV5-1	TGCGCCAGCAGCGGGGATGCGGCTAATGAAAAACTGTTTTTT	CASSGDAANEKLFF
TRBD2	TRBJ2-7	.	TRBV9	TGTGCCAGCAGCCCTCGGGGGGATACCTACGAGCAGTACTTC	CASSPRGDTYEQYF
.	TRBJ2-7	.	TRBV10-2	TGCGCCAGCAGGGGGGACACTGCCCAACTACGGGAGCAGTACTTC	CASRGDTAQLREQYF
TRBD1	TRBJ2-7	.	TRBV30	TGTGCCTGGAGCTTGGACAGGGGCAACGAGCAGTGCTTC	CAWSLDRGNEQCF
TRBD1	TRBJ1-1	.	TRBV7-2	TGTGCCAGCATCTACACAGGGGACCTCACTGAAGCTTTCTTT	CASIYTGDLTEAFF
TRBD1	TRBJ2-7	.	TRBV27	TGTGCCAGCAGTTCGACAGGGGGAGGAAACGAGCAGTACTTC	CASSSTGGGNEQYF
.	TRBJ1-5	.	TRBV30	TGTGCCTGGAGCACTACAGGATTCAATCAGCCCCAGCATTTT	CAWSTTGFNQPQHF
.	TRBJ2-3	.	TRBV9	TGTGCCAGCAGCGTAGGGGGTGATACGCAGTATTTT	CASSVGGDTQYF
.	TRBJ2-5	.	TRBV7-3	TGTGCCAGCAGCTTACGTCCAGAGCAAGAGACCCAGTACTTC	CASSLRPEQETQYF
.	TRBJ2-2	.	TRBV5-1	TGCGCCAGCAGCTTTTTTATGTTCGCGAACACCGGGGAGCTGTTTTTT	CASSFFMFANTGELFF
.	TRBJ1-1	.	TRBV5-1	TGCGCCAGCAGCCTCTATCCCCGGACTGAAGCTTTCTTT	CASSLYPRTEAFF
TRBD2	TRBJ2-1	.	TRBV5-4	TGTGCCAGCAGCTTGCCGGGAGGCTACAATGAGCAGTTCTTC	CASSLPGGYNEQFF
.	TRBJ1-5	.	TRBV5-1	TGCGCCAGCAGCTTGGAAGGCAGGGGTGGCTCTCAGCCCCAGCATTTT	CASSLEGRGGSQPQHF
.	TRBJ2-4	.	TRBV5-4	TGTGCCAGCAGCTTGCAGGGTCTAGCCAAAAACATTCAGTACTTC	CASSLQGLAKNIQYF
.	TRBJ2-5	once	TRBV7-2	TGTGCCAGCAGCTTAGCGCTGGACCGGGGAGGGACCCAGTACTTC	CASSLALDRGGTQYF